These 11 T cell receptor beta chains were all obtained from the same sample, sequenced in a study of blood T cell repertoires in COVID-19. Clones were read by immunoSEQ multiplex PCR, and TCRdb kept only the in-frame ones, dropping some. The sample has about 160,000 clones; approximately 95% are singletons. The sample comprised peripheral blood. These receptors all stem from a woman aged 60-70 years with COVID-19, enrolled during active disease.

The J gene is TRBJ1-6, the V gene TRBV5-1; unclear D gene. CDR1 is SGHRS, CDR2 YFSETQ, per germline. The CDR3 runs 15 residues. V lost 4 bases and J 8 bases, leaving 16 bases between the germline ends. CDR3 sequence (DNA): TGCGCCAGCAGCACGGAAGGAGGCAGACATTCACCCCTCCACTTT. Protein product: CASSTEGGRHSPLHF.

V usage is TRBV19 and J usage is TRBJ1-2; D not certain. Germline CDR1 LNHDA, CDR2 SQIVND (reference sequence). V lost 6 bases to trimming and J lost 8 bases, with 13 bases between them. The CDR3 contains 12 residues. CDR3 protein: CASSPGFGGYTF. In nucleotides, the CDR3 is TGTGCCAGTAGCCCGGGGTTTGGGGGCTACACCTTC. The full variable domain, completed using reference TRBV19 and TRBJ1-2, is DGGITQSPKYLFRKEGQNVTLSCEQNLNHDAMYWYRQDPGQGLRLIYYSQIVNDFQKGDIAEGYSVSREKKESFPLTVTSAQKNPTAFYLCASSPGFGGYTFGSGTRLTVV.

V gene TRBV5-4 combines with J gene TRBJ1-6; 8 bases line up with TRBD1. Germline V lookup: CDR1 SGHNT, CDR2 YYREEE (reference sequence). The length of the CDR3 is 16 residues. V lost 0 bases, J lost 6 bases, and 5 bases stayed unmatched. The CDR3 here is CASSLGGTGANSPLHF. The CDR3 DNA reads TGTGCCAGCAGCTTGGGGGGGACAGGAGCTAATTCACCCCTCCACTTT.

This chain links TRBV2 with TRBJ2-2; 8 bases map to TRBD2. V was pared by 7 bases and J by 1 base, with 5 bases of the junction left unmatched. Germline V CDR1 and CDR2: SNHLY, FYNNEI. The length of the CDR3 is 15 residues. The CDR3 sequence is CASKQRGMNTGELFF. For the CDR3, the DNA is TGTGCCAGCAAGCAGCGGGGGATGAACACCGGGGAGCTGTTTTTT.

The CDR3 is CASSLDRDETQYF. CDR3 coding DNA: TGTGCCAGCAGTTTGGACAGGGACGAGACCCAGTACTTC. This chain connects TRBV2 to TRBJ2-5, with 8 bases lining up with TRBD1. CDR1 is SNHLY and CDR2 is FYNNEI in the germline V gene. The trim removed 5 bases at V and 5 bases at J, leaving 4 bases unmatched. The CDR3 contains 13 residues.

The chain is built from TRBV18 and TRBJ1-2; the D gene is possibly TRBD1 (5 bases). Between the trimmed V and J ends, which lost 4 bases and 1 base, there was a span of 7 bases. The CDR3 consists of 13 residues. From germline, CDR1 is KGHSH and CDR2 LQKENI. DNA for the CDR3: TGTGCCAGCTCACTCAGGGTTAACTATGGCTACACCTTC. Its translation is CASSLRVNYGYTF.

CDR3: CASSLTGDYYTF. The CDR3 coding sequence is TGTGCCAGCAGTTTGACAGGGGACTACTACACCTTC. The chain links TRBV6-6 to TRBJ1-2, with TRBD1 identical over 8 bases. The V segment lost 4 bases and the J segment 10 bases; nucleotides outside the gene matches: 5. Germline lookup yields CDR1 MNHNY and CDR2 SVGAGI (reference sequence). The CDR3 extends over 12 amino acids.

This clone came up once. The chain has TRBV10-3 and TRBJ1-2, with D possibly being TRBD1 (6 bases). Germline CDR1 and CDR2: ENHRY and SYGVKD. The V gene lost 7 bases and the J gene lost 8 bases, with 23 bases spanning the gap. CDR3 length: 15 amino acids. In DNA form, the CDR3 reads TGTGCCATCAATCCGGCAGGGGACATGGTGGGGGGCTACACCTTC. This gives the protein CAINPAGDMVGGYTF.

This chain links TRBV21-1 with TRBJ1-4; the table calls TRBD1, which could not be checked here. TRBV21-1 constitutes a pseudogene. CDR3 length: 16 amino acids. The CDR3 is CASSKAIDRVYEKLFF. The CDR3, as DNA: TGTGCCAGCAGCAAAGCGATCGACAGGGTTTATGAAAAACTGTTTTTT.

The CDR3 sequence: CASSQDQGITTNEKLFF. CDR3 in DNA: TGCGCCAGCAGCCAAGATCAGGGTATAACAACTAATGAAAAACTGTTTTTT. The rearrangement uses TRBV4-1 and TRBJ1-4, with a weak D call TRBD1 (5 bases). V dropped 0 bases and J dropped 0 bases, with 11 bases sitting between them. This CDR3 region has 17 residues. Germline loops: CDR1 MGHRA, CDR2 YSYEKL.

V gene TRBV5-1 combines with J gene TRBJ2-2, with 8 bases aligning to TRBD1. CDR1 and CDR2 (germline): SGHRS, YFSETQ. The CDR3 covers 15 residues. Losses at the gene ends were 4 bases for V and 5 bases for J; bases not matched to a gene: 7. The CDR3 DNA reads TGCGCCAGCAGCCCAAGGACAGGGATGACCGGGGAGCTGTTTTTT. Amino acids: CASSPRTGMTGELFF.